The 23 T cell receptor beta chains below were found in one sample sequenced in a study of cytomegalovirus exposure and HLA in healthy donors. The PCR made use of 60 Vbeta and 13 Jbeta primers. Generated by immunoSEQ multiplex PCR, the TCRdb table keeps only in-frame clones and is missing some. Here the sample spans 130,000 to 150,000 clones, 78% being singletons. The source material was PBMCs. All receptors derive from a male donor in good health and CMV-seronegative.

This clone was counted a few times. The chain joins TRBV5-1 to TRBJ2-7; 7 nucleotides match TRBD1. This CDR3 has 13 residues. V lost 4 bases and J lost 2; bases outside the gene matches: 3. The germline CDR1 and CDR2 sequences are SGHRS and YFSETQ. The CDR3 here is CASSAGTAYEQYF. Here the CDR3 DNA reads TGCGCCAGCAGCGCTGGGACAGCCTACGAGCAGTACTTC. Complete variable domain (other parts from reference TRBV5-1 and TRBJ2-7): KAGVTQTPRYLIKTRGQQVTLSCSPISGHRSVSWYQQTPGQGLQFLFEYFSETQRNKGNFPGRFSGRQFSNSRSEMNVSTLELGDSALYLCASSAGTAYEQYFGPGTRLTVT.

The chain employs TRBV19 and TRBJ2-1, with D maybe TRBD2 (5 bases). Germline lookup yields CDR1 LNHDA and CDR2 SQIVND (reference sequence). CDR3 length: 15 amino acids. Trimming left V 1 base short and J 0 bases short, with 7 bases between. The DNA of the CDR3 is TGTGCCAGTAGTATAGGGGAGTACTCCTACAATGAGCAGTTCTTC. Translating it yields CASSIGEYSYNEQFF. Full variable domain (remainder filled in from reference TRBV19 and TRBJ2-1): DGGITQSPKYLFRKEGQNVTLSCEQNLNHDAMYWYRQDPGQGLRLIYYSQIVNDFQKGDIAEGYSVSREKKESFPLTVTSAQKNPTAFYLCASSIGEYSYNEQFFGPGTRLTVL.

The rearrangement uses TRBV9 and TRBJ2-3; D is possibly TRBD2 (6 bases). Trimming removed 3 bases from V and 10 bases from J, with 18 bases in between. This CDR3 region has 14 residues. The V gene's germline CDR1 is SGDLS and CDR2 YYNGEE. The CDR3 DNA is TGTGCCAGCAGCGCCTGGGACTCCCCCAACCCGCAGTATTTT. Translation gives CASSAWDSPNPQYF. The full variable domain, with the rest looked up from reference TRBV9 and TRBJ2-3, is DSGVTQTPKHLITATGQRVTLRCSPRSGDLSVYWYQQSLDQGLQFLIQYYNGEERAKGNILERFSAQQFPDLHSELNLSSLELGDSALYFCASSAWDSPNPQYFGPGTRLTVL.

V and J are TRBV7-2 and TRBJ1-6, with D tentatively TRBD1 (6 bases). The CDR3 runs 16 residues. With 4 bases removed from V and 9 bases from J, the gap between germline ends came to 19 bases. Germline values: CDR1 SGHTA, CDR2 FQGNSA. The CDR3 DNA is TGTGCCAGCAGCTCGATAGGCTGGGACATCGCTTCACCCCTCCACTTT. It yields the protein CASSSIGWDIASPLHF.

The chain links TRBV5-1 to TRBJ2-3; D is ambiguous. The CDR3 loop spans 14 amino acids. CDR1 and CDR2 from the germline V gene are SGHRS and YFSETQ. V gave up 7 bases and J gave up 2 bases, with 14 bases separating them. CDR3 region: CASAPGWLTDTQYF. The CDR3 DNA sequence: TGCGCCAGCGCCCCCGGGTGGCTCACAGATACGCAGTATTTT.

The chain carries TRBV5-1 and TRBJ1-1; D not resolved. Germline CDR1 and CDR2: SGHRS and YFSETQ. The CDR3 runs to 14 residues. V lost 1 base and J 4 bases, leaving 11 bases between the germline ends. CDR3 coding DNA: TGCGCCAGCAGCTTGATGTTAGGGAGCACTGAAGCTTTCTTT. The encoded protein is CASSLMLGSTEAFF.

This chain connects TRBV27 to TRBJ2-7; no firm D call. The germline gives CDR1 MNHEY, CDR2 SMNVEV (reference sequence). V shed 5 bases and J shed 3 bases, with 14 bases lying between them. This CDR3 is 14 amino acids long. This chain's CDR3 is CASSRTRPGYEQYF. The CDR3 DNA sequence: TGTGCCAGCAGTCGAACGCGGCCCGGCTACGAGCAGTACTTC.

V is TRBV19 and J is TRBJ1-3; D is uncertain. Between the trimmed V and J ends, which lost 6 bases and 1 base, there was a span of 7 bases. CDR1 LNHDA and CDR2 SQIVND come from the germline V gene (reference sequence). This CDR3 has 13 residues. The CDR3, as DNA: TGTGCCAGTAGGCAGGAATCTGGAAACACCATATATTTT. Its translation: CASRQESGNTIYF.

The chain joins TRBV25-1 to TRBJ1-2; 8 nucleotides line up with TRBD1. The V and J ends lost 1 base and 4 bases, in that order; junction bases with no gene match: 2. CDR3 length: 14 residues. Germline V lookup: CDR1 MGHDK, CDR2 SYGVNS. In DNA form, the CDR3 reads TGTGCCAGCAGTGAATTAGACAGGGGCTATGGCTACACCTTC. This sequence encodes CASSELDRGYGYTF.

This chain uses TRBV29-1 with TRBJ1-2; D is perhaps TRBD1 (6 bases). This CDR3 spans 11 amino acids. Germline V gene lookup returns CDR1 SQVTM and CDR2 ANQGSEA. Trimming removed 6 bases from V and 5 bases from J, with 10 bases in between. The CDR3 spells CSVAGDYGYTF. The CDR3 bases are TGCAGCGTGGCAGGGGATTATGGCTACACCTTC.

The chain couples TRBV27 to TRBJ1-1, with D possibly matching TRBD1 (5 bases). This CDR3 is 15 amino acids long. V lost 7 bases, J lost 2 bases, and 17 bases lay in between. Germline V gene data show CDR1 as MNHEY and CDR2 as SMNVEV (reference sequence). CDR3 amino acids: CASNGGSGLNTEAFF. DNA of the CDR3: TGTGCCAGCAACGGAGGGTCAGGGCTAAACACTGAAGCTTTCTTT.

This clone was counted only a few times. J is TRBJ1-5 and V is TRBV19; D call uncertain. Trimming removed 2 bases from V and 9 bases from J, with 14 bases in between. The CDR3 covers 14 residues. Germline CDR1 is LNHDA and CDR2 is SQIVND (reference sequence). CDR3 sequence: CASSINGARAPQHF. DNA of the CDR3: TGTGCCAGTAGTATAAACGGAGCGAGGGCGCCCCAGCATTTT.

The rearrangement uses TRBV15 and TRBJ1-5; D perhaps matches TRBD1 (6 bases). The CDR3 has 19 amino acids. Trimming left V 0 bases short and J 2 bases short, with 20 bases between. Germline CDR1 reads LNHNV; CDR2 reads YYDKDF (reference sequence). CDR3 protein: CATSRDVRGKRNGNQPQHF. The CDR3 nucleotides read TGTGCCACCAGCAGAGATGTGAGGGGGAAGAGGAACGGCAATCAGCCCCAGCATTTT.

The chain recombines TRBV5-1 with TRBJ1-1; D may be TRBD1 (6 bases). CDR1 is SGHRS and CDR2 is YFSETQ in the germline V gene. This CDR3 contains 13 residues. V dropped 0 bases and J dropped 8 bases, with 11 bases sitting between them. CDR3: CASSLGIDREAFF. CDR3 nucleotides: TGCGCCAGCAGCTTGGGGATCGACAGGGAAGCTTTCTTT.

This rearrangement joins TRBV19 to TRBJ1-5; D is possibly TRBD1 (5 bases). The germline CDR1 and CDR2 sequences are LNHDA and SQIVND (reference sequence). Between the trimmed V and J ends, which lost 3 bases and 5 bases, there was a span of 14 bases. This CDR3 spans 15 amino acids. CDR3 sequence reads: CASSISGTRYQPQHF. The CDR3 nucleotides are TGTGCCAGTAGTATTTCGGGGACTCGGTATCAGCCCCAGCATTTT.

This clone was seen a handful of times. The chain employs TRBV29-1 and TRBJ1-3; D is perhaps TRBD1 (6 bases). The germline gives CDR1 SQVTM, CDR2 ANQGSEA. With 5 bases removed from V and 3 bases from J, the gap between germline ends came to 11 bases. CDR3 length equals 13 residues. CDR3 in amino acids: CSVRDIFGNTIYF. CDR3 sequence (DNA): TGCAGCGTTAGGGACATATTTGGAAACACCATATATTTT.

This chain uses TRBV7-2 with TRBJ1-6; D call uncertain. The CDR3 has 13 amino acids. The V and J ends lost 5 bases and 11 bases respectively, with 13 bases between them. Germline CDR1 reads SGHTA; CDR2 reads FQGNSA. In DNA form, the CDR3 reads TGTGCCAGCAGCGTTGCCTCCGGGACACCCCTCCACTTT. This codes for CASSVASGTPLHF.

The rearrangement links TRBV18 to TRBJ2-2; 10 bases are a match to TRBD2. The V gene end was trimmed by 3 bases and the J gene end by 5 bases; junction bases not matched to a gene: 12. The CDR3 is made up of 18 amino acids. The V gene's germline CDR1 is KGHSH and CDR2 LQKENI. CDR3 nucleotides: TGTGCCAGCTCACCGTATCGCCCTAGCGGGAGTAGGACCGGGGAGCTGTTTTTT. Translating gives CASSPYRPSGSRTGELFF.

The gene calls are TRBV27 and TRBJ2-7; 7 nucleotides agree with TRBD1. Germline assignment: CDR1 MNHEY and CDR2 SMNVEV (reference sequence). V shed 2 bases and J 1 base; nucleotides not matched to a gene: 8. The CDR3 loop spans 16 amino acids. This chain's CDR3 is CASSLGQVGLSYEQYF. CDR3 DNA: TGTGCCAGCAGTTTAGGACAGGTTGGCCTTTCCTACGAGCAGTACTTC.

This rearrangement joins TRBV5-1 to TRBJ2-1; D is unresolved. Trimming removed 2 bases at V and 7 bases at J, with 16 bases between. CDR3 length: 15 amino acids. The germline V gene encodes CDR1 SGHRS and CDR2 YFSETQ. The chain's CDR3 is CASSLKVTGSNEQFF. The CDR3 DNA reads TGCGCCAGCAGCTTAAAGGTGACTGGAAGTAATGAGCAGTTCTTC.

The rearrangement joins TRBV19 to TRBJ1-3; D is possibly TRBD1 (6 bases). V lost 2 bases and J 0 bases, leaving 8 bases between the germline ends. Germline lookup yields CDR1 LNHDA and CDR2 SQIVND (reference sequence). This CDR3 region has 15 residues. DNA for the CDR3: TGTGCCAGTAGTATAAGACAGGCCTCTGGAAACACCATATATTTT. Translated, it gives CASSIRQASGNTIYF.

The chain couples TRBV11-2 to TRBJ1-4; D remains ambiguous. This CDR3 comprises 12 residues. Germline V lookup: CDR1 SGHAT, CDR2 FQNNGV. Trimming cost V 5 bases and J 5 bases, with 6 bases left between them. The CDR3 sequence: CASSPFNEKLFF. Written as DNA, the CDR3 is TGTGCCAGCAGCCCCTTCAATGAAAAACTGTTTTTT.

The chain combines TRBV10-2 with TRBJ2-7; D not resolved. Trimming stripped 7 bases from V and 4 bases from J, with 14 bases between. The CDR3 spans 13 residues. Germline CDR1 and CDR2: WSHSY and SAAADI. The CDR3 DNA reads TGCGCCAGCATCTCCGCAGATTTTTACGAGCAGTACTTC. Translating gives CASISADFYEQYF.